This T cell receptor (beta chain) was identified in a study of early T cells in non-severe SARS-CoV-2 infection. Background on the study: Bulk RNA taken from unsorted whole blood was sequenced, leaving chains unpaired. Study-wide results and caveats: Lookups in VDJdb leaned toward anti-spike CD8 responses and missed private and CD4 specificities.

Researchers attached unique molecular identifiers to individual cDNA molecules. One entry per CDR3 protein, called by TCRdb with MiXCR from the 5' RACE reads. The sample has some 27,000 distinct CDR3 sequences, about 5% seen once. There are many counts of this clonotype. As yet, its antigen is unknown. Germline CDR1 is LNHDA and CDR2 is SQIVND (reference sequence). V dropped 3 bases and J dropped 1 base, with 13 bases sitting between them. The CDR3 covers 16 residues. This TCR came from an adult who was a healthcare worker with PCR-confirmed SARS-CoV-2 infection or an uninfected control (not recorded which). Material for sequencing was whole blood. This chain links TRBV19 with TRBJ1-5, with D maybe TRBD1 (5 bases). CDR3: CASSMIPGVSNQPQHF. The CDR3 bases are TGTGCCAGTAGTATGATTCCGGGGGTAAGCAATCAGCCCCAGCATTTT.